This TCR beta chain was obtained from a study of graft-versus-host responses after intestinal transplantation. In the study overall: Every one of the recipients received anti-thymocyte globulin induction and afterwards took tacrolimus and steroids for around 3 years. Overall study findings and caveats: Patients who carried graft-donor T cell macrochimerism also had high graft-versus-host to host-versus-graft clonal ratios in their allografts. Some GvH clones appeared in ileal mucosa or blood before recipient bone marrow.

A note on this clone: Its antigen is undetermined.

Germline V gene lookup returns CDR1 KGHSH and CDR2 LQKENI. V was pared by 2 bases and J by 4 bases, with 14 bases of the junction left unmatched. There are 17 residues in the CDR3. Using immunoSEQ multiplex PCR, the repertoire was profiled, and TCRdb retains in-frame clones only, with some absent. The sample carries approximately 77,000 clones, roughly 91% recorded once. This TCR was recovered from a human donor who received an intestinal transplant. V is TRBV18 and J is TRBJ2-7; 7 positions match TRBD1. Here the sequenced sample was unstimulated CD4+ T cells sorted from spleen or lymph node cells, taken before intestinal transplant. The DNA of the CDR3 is TGTGCCAGCTCACCATTACCAGGACAGGACGATCCTTACGAGCAGTACTTC. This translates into CASSPLPGQDDPYEQYF. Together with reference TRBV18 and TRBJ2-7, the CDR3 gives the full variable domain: NAGVMQNPRHLVRRRGQEARLRCSPMKGHSHVYWYRQLPEEGLKFMVYLQKENIIDESGMPKERFSAEFPKEGPSILRIQQVVRGDSAAYFCASSPLPGQDDPYEQYFGPGTRLTVT.